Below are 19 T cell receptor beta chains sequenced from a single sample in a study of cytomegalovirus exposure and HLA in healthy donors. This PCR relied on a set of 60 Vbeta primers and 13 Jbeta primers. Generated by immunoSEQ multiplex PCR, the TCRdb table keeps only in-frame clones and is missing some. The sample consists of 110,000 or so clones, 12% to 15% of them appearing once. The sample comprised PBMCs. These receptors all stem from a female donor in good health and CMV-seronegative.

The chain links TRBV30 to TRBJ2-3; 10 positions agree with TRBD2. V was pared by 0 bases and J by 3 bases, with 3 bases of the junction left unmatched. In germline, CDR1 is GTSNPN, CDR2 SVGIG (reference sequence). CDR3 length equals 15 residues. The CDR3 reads CAWSVSSGSTDTQYF. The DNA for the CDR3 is TGTGCCTGGAGTGTATCTAGCGGGAGTACAGATACGCAGTATTTT.

Here the CDR3 reads CASSLGQTRSTDTQYF. The DNA for the CDR3 is TGTGCCAGCAGCTTGGGACAGACCCGTAGCACAGATACGCAGTATTTT. The chain joins TRBV5-4 to TRBJ2-3, with D perhaps matching TRBD1 (5 bases). Germline assignment: CDR1 SGHNT and CDR2 YYREEE (reference sequence). The CDR3 runs to 16 residues. V lost 0 bases to trimming and J lost 0 bases, with 11 bases between them.

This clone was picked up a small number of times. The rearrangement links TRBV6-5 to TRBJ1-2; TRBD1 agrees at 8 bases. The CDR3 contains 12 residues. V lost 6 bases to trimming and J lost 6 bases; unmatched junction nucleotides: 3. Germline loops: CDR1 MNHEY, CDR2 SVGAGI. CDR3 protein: CASRLTGDGYTF. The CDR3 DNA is TGTGCCAGCAGATTGACAGGGGATGGCTACACCTTC.

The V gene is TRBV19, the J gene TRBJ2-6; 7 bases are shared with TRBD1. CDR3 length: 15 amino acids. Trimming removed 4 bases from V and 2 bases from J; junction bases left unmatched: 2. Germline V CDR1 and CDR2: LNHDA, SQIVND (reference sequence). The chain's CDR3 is CASSTGQAGANVLTF. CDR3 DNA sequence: TGTGCCAGTAGTACCGGACAGGCTGGGGCCAACGTCCTGACTTTC.

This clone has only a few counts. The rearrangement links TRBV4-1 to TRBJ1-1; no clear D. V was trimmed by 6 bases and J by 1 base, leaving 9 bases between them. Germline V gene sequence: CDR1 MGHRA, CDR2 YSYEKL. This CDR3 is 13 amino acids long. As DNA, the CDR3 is TGCGCCAGCAGTAGCACGGGGAACACTGAAGCTTTCTTT. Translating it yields CASSSTGNTEAFF.

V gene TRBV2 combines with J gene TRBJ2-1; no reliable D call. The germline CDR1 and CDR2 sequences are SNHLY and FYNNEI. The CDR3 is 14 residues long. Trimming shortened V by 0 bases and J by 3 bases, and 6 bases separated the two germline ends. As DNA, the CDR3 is TGTGCCAGCAGTGAAGCGCTAGTCTACAATGAGCAGTTCTTC. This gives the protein CASSEALVYNEQFF.

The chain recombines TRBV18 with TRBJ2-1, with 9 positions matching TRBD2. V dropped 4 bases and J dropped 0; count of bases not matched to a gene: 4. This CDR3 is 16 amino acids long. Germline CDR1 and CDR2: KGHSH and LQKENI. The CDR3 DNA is TGTGCCAGCTCACGTTATAGCGGGAGCTCCTACAATGAGCAGTTCTTC. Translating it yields CASSRYSGSSYNEQFF.

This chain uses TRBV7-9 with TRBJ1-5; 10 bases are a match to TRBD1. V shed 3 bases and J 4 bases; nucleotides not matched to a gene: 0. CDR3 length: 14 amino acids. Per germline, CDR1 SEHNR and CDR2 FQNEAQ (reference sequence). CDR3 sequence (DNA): TGTGCCAGCAGCTTGGGACAGGGGAATCAGCCCCAGCATTTT. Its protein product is CASSLGQGNQPQHF.

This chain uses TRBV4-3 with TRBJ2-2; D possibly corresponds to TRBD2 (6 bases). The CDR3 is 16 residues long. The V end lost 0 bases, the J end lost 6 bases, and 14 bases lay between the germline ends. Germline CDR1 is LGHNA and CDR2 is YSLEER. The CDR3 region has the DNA TGCGCCAGCAGCCAAGATAGAGGGGAGGCACCCGGGGAGCTGTTTTTT. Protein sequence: CASSQDRGEAPGELFF.

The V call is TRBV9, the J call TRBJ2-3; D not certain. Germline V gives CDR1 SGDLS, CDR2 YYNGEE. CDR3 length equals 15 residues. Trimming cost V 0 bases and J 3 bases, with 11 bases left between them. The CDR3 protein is CASSVGGAATDTQYF. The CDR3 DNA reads TGTGCCAGCAGCGTAGGTGGAGCAGCTACAGATACGCAGTATTTT.

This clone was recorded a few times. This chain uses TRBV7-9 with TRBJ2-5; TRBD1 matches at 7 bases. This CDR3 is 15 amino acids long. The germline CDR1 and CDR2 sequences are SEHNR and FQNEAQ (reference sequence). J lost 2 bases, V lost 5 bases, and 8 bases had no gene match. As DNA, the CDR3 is TGTGCCAGCAGCAAGAGACAGGGAGTACAAGAGACCCAGTACTTC. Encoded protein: CASSKRQGVQETQYF.

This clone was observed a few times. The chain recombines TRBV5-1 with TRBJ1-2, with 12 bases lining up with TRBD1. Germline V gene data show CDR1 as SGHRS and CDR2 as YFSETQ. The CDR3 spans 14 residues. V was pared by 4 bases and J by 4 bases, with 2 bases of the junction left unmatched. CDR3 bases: TGCGCCAGCAGCCGGGACAGGGGGCCCTATGGCTACACCTTC. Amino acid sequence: CASSRDRGPYGYTF. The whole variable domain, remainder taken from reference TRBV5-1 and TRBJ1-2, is KAGVTQTPRYLIKTRGQQVTLSCSPISGHRSVSWYQQTPGQGLQFLFEYFSETQRNKGNFPGRFSGRQFSNSRSEMNVSTLELGDSALYLCASSRDRGPYGYTFGSGTRLTVV.

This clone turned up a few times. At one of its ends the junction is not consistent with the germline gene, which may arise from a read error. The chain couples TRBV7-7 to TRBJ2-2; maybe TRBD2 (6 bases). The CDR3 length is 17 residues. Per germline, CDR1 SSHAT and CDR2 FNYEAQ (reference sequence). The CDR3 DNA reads TGTGCTAGCAGCTCCCCATTTGGCGGGGTGAACACCGGGGAGCTGTTTTTT. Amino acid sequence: CASSSPFGGVNTGELFF. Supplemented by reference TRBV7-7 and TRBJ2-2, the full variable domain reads GAGVSQSPRYKVTKRGQDVTLRCDPISSHATLYWYQQALGQGPEFLTYFNYEAQPDKSGLPSDRFSAERPEGSISTLTIQRTEQRDSAMYRCASSSPFGGVNTGELFFGEGSRLTVL.

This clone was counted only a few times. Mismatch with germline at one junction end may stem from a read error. The CDR3 nucleotides are TGTGCCGGCAGCGGGGATTTCTACGAGCAGTACTTC. It codes for CAGSGDFYEQYF. V is TRBV2 and J is TRBJ2-7; TRBD2 matches 7 bases. The CDR3 runs 12 residues. Germline-derived CDR1 and CDR2 are SNHLY and FYNNEI.

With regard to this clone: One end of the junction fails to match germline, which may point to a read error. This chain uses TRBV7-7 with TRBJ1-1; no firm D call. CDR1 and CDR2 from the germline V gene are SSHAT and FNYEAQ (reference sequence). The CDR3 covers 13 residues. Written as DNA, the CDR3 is TGTGCTAGCAGCTTAGAGCAAAACACTGAAGCTTTCTTT. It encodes CASSLEQNTEAFF.

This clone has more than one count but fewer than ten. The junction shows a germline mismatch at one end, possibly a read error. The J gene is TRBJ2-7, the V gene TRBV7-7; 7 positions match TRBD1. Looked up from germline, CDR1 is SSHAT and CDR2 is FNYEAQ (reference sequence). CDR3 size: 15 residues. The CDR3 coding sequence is TGTGCTAGCAGCCCCCACCTGGACAGGACCTACGAGCAGTACTTC. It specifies CASSPHLDRTYEQYF.

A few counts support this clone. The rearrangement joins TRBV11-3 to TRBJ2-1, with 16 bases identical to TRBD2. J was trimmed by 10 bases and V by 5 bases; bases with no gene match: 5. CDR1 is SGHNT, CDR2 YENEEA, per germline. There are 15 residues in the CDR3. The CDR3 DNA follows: TGTGCCAGCAGCCCCTCGGGACTAGCGGGAGGGGAGCAGTTCTTC. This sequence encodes CASSPSGLAGGEQFF.

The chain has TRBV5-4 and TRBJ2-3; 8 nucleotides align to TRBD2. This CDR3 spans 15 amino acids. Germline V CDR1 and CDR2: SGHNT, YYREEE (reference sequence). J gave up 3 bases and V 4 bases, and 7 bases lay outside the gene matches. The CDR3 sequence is CASSTAGLATDTQYF. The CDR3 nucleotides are TGTGCCAGCAGCACCGCCGGACTAGCTACAGATACGCAGTATTTT.

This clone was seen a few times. The CDR3 reads CASSQEGASHEQYF. The CDR3 region has the DNA TGTGCCAGCAGCCAAGAGGGGGCGAGTCACGAGCAGTACTTC. The rearrangement uses TRBV16 and TRBJ2-7; 7 bases fit TRBD1. CDR3 length equals 14 residues. Unmatched junction bases numbered 6, after V lost 2 bases and J lost 5 bases. Germline V lookup: CDR1 KGHSY, CDR2 FQNENV.